This TCR beta chain derives from a study of immune evolution from preneoplasia to lung adenocarcinoma listed by TCRdb under 2021. Describing the broader study: No AAH lesions showed HLA loss of heterozygosity, compared with roughly 7% of AIS, 15% of MIA and under 35% of ADC lesions. The immune data were combined with whole exome sequencing and methylation data from the same cohort of nodules. According to the study, around 100 samples were used for TCR sequencing. POLYSOLVER was used to infer Class I HLA alleles from exome data, and LOHHLA was used to detect allele-specific HLA loss. The overall cohort comprised approximately 53 patients with pulmonary nodules who underwent surgical resection. The TCR sequencing data were obtained from around 46 patients. The sample size depended on which specimens were available, not on a prior power calculation. Resected precursor lesions (AAH, AIS, MIA) and invasive adenocarcinomas were compared against paired morphologically normal lung tissue. The study used immune gene expression, TCR sequencing and multiplex immunofluorescence to profile the immune contexture of lung adenocarcinoma precursors and invasive adenocarcinoma. Overall results and qualifications from the work: Because every patient came from Japan and China, how well the results apply to Western populations was uncertain. The findings reflected association rather than direct causation, and larger cohorts with long-term follow-up and longitudinal biopsies were considered necessary. Clonality was highest in normal lung, while later-stage lesions appeared to have lower clonality but higher T cell density and diversity. Normal lung had the highest top T cell clone frequencies, and these frequencies appeared to fall progressively from AAH through AIS, MIA and invasive adenocarcinoma. The highest T cell clonality was observed in KRAS-mutant nodules compared with EGFR-mutant or double wild-type lesions.

TCR beta CDR3 regions were sequenced from DNA using the immunoSEQ hsTCRbeta Kit. Concerning the study's data processing: The ImmunoSEQ Analyzer was used to analyse the TCR sequencing data. T cell clonality was defined as 1 minus Pielou's evenness, calculated on productive rearrangements. To measure T cell diversity, the inverse Simpson index was applied to productive templates. T cell density was TCR beta template counts normalized to usable DNA, estimated by amplifying and sequencing housekeeping genes. Two-sided Kruskal-Wallis tests were used to compare TCR metrics across histologic stages. TCRdb took over this immuneACCESS table, retaining in-frame rearrangements with V and J assigned. Such tables are incomplete; in checked studies, under half of the missing clones stem from an unresolved V gene, and the remainder is unexplained. V and J calls and clone size follow that table, whereas D and trimming were derived from the DNA. Present in this sample are 13,000 or so clones, approximately 87% of which were seen just once. The top ten hold approximately 3.6% of the sample.

A remark on this clone: Its antigen target is currently unknown. No base quality information exists; no much larger clone differs at one position.

The CDR3 goes from the cysteine to the phenylalanine over 14 residues. CDR3 DNA only is kept here, 42 bases in frame from base 1. The patients had resection in Japan or China between 2014 and 2017. Two lung cancer pathologists independently confirmed the histologic diagnosis of each case on H&E slides. For nucleic acid extraction, premalignant or tumor cells were enriched by macro-dissection following pathologic assessment. The AllPrep DNA/RNA FFPE Kit was used to isolate DNA from FFPE tissue. The source is a person aged 50-70 years with lung adenocarcinoma. Recombination connected TRBV21-1 to TRBJ2-7. TRBV21-1 is classified as a pseudogene. Input material: FFPE tissue from an adenomatous hyperplasia lung lesion. The cell subset or site tag for this specimen amounts to: atypical adenomatous hyperplasia (AAH), lung preneoplasia. The CDR3 is CASSKADLEYEQYF. In nucleotides, the sequence is TGTGCCAGCAGCAAAGCGGATTTAGAATATGAGCAGTACTTC.